These 5 T cell receptor beta chains originate from one sample sequenced in a study of T cells in narcolepsy. Some clones are missing from TCRdb's copy, which holds only in-frame ones; the method was immunoSEQ multiplex PCR. Of 25,000 to 35,000 clones in the sample, 75% to 90% were seen once. Sequences were obtained from CD45RA- memory CD4+ T cells from PBMCs. The receptors derive from a human donor with narcolepsy.

The chain joins TRBV2 to TRBJ2-7, with D perhaps assigned TRBD1 or TRBD2 (6 bases each). CDR3 length equals 13 residues. Germline lookup yields CDR1 SNHLY and CDR2 FYNNEI. Trimming cost V 10 bases and J 7 bases, with 20 bases left between them. This CDR3 is CATETGAPGEQYF. CDR3 sequence (DNA): TGTGCCACCGAAACGGGGGCGCCGGGGGAGCAGTACTTC.

J is TRBJ1-2 and V is TRBV18, with a weak D call TRBD1 (6 bases). The germline gives CDR1 KGHSH, CDR2 LQKENI. Between the trimmed V and J ends, which lost 3 bases and 0 bases, there was a span of 8 bases. The CDR3 is 14 residues long. As DNA, the CDR3 is TGTGCCAGCTCACCGGACAGAGCTAACTATGGCTACACCTTC. Protein sequence: CASSPDRANYGYTF.

The J gene is TRBJ2-3, the V gene TRBV2; possibly TRBD1 for D (6 bases). Germline assignment: CDR1 SNHLY and CDR2 FYNNEI. The germline V and J ends were trimmed by 4 bases and 2 bases, with 16 bases remaining between them. CDR3 size: 16 residues. The CDR3 region has the DNA TGTGCCAGCAGTGTTTTCGGGCAGGGGAACACAGATACGCAGTATTTT. Translated, it gives CASSVFGQGNTDTQYF.

The chain carries TRBV18 and TRBJ1-1; unclear D gene. The CDR3 has 13 residues. Germline V gene lookup returns CDR1 KGHSH and CDR2 LQKENI. Trimming stripped 1 base from V and 7 bases from J, with 10 bases between. This CDR3 reads CASSPLPRDEAFF. CDR3 nucleotides: TGTGCCAGCTCACCACTACCCCGGGATGAAGCTTTCTTT.

The chain has TRBV15 and TRBJ2-3; 13 bases map to TRBD2. The V gene's germline CDR1 is LNHNV and CDR2 YYDKDF (reference sequence). Germline trimming cut 3 bases from V and 4 bases from J; bases unmatched to any gene: 7. CDR3 size: 17 residues. CDR3 DNA sequence: TGTGCCACCAGCAGGTATGGGACTAGCGGGGCGGCAGATACGCAGTATTTT. It specifies CATSRYGTSGAADTQYF.